This paragraph reports one TCR beta chain. The sorted Tregs were CD4+CD25+CD127-/low cells. V shed 4 bases and J shed 3 bases, with 7 bases lying between them. Per germline, CDR1 SEHNR and CDR2 FQNEAQ (reference sequence). The CDR3 spans 12 residues. Semi-nested PCR with Nested Universal Primer A followed constant-region reverse priming of full-length variable regions. TCRdb recomputed calls from the 5' RACE reads with MiXCR, one row per CDR3 protein. The sample lists approximately 9,800 distinct CDR3 sequences; around 15% were seen once. The chain couples TRBV7-9 to TRBJ2-7, with D perhaps TRBD1 (6 bases). This TCR came from a female donor with breast cancer. Sample: Tregs sorted from blood. The CDR3 here is CASSSQGYEQYF. CDR3 nucleotide sequence: TGTGCCAGCAGCTCACAGGGCTACGAGCAGTACTTC.